This T cell receptor (beta chain) was observed in a study of radiation and T cells in renal cell carcinoma. Study findings and constraints: Top tumor clonotypes rose in blood 2 weeks post-radiation, then contracted.

The CDR3 covers 11 residues. Trimming took off 1 base at V and 13 bases at J, with 7 bases between the two ends. Germline V gives CDR1 MGHDK, CDR2 SYGVNS. As for this clone: The antigen remains undetermined.

Noted time point: blood 4 weeks post-SBRT, at nephrectomy. Treatment defined: 15 Gy SBRT to primary tumor, nephrectomy 4 weeks later. Nephrectomy followed 15 Gy stereotactic body radiation by 4 weeks. Profiled with immunoSEQ multiplex PCR; TCRdb holds only in-frame clones, not every one. The table shows approximately 90,000 clones, with 70% to 90% occurring only once. The sequenced sample was blood, obtained from a patient whose treatment included radiotherapy and nephrectomy. The chain links TRBV25-1 to TRBJ1-4, with D possibly matching TRBD1 (5 bases). The TCR comes from a man in his forties or fifties with renal cell carcinoma. Here the CDR3 reads CASSESGSLFF. CDR3 coding DNA: TGTGCCAGCAGTGAATCAGGGTCACTGTTTTTT.